Here is one TCR beta chain with its context. These data belong to a study of blood T cell repertoires in COVID-19. Turning to the study itself: COVID-19 samples from acute and convalescent phases originated in the United States, Italy and Spain.

CDR3 length equals 16 residues. V gave up 0 bases and J gave up 4 bases; unmatched junction bases: 4. Germline loops: CDR1 MRHNA, CDR2 SNTAGT. Clones were sequenced by immunoSEQ multiplex PCR, and TCRdb holds only the in-frame ones, with some missing. Of approximately 200,000 clones in the sample, 65% to 85% were seen once. Enrolled through a virtual design, the participants were between roughly 18 and 95 years of age and came from about two dozen US areas. Participant-reported clinical history was the basis for cohort assignment. The receptor comes from a woman aged 25 to 39 who had recovered from COVID-19. The V gene is TRBV6-4, the J gene TRBJ2-1; TRBD2 matches 9 bases. The specimen sequenced was PBMCs or T cells enriched from blood (not recorded which). CDR3 region: CASSDSGGGAYNEQFF. As DNA, the CDR3 is TGTGCCAGCAGTGACTCCGGCGGGGGGGCTTACAATGAGCAGTTCTTC.